Below, one TCR beta chain is given with its context. Its target is not known. The data derive from a study of T cells in Graves' hyperthyroidism and ophthalmopathy. The CDR3 regions of TCR beta were amplified from RNA transcripts. First-round RT-PCR of the TCR CDR3 relied on the HTBI primer set. TCRdb fed the multiplex PCR reads into MiXCR, producing one record per CDR3 protein. In the table there are around 540,000 distinct CDR3 sequences, about 15% of which are singletons. The V and J ends lost 5 bases and 4 bases respectively, with 14 bases between them. The CDR3 spans 14 residues. CDR1 is MNHEY, CDR2 SMNVEV, per germline (reference sequence). General study findings and limits: In blood, most of the thyroid clonotypes expanded above 0.001 were also present. Ophthalmopathy and stable hyperthyroidism were told apart by a 13 V-J model.

Source material: blood. V and J are TRBV27 and TRBJ1-1; the D gene is possibly TRBD1 (5 bases). This sequence was found in a woman in her 30s with Graves' ophthalmopathy. In DNA form, the CDR3 reads TGTGCCAGCAGTCCCAGGGTCGGTATCACTGAAGCTTTCTTT. It yields the protein CASSPRVGITEAFF.